This TCR beta chain was obtained from a study of shared clonotypes between healthy human individuals. Study-wide results and limits: Although depth was large, rarefaction showed that sequencing of the sorted subsets was incomplete.

As for this clone: Its antigen is not identified.

Germline V gives CDR1 LGHNA, CDR2 YSLEER. Trimming took 1 base from V and 4 from J; bases not matched to a gene: 7. This CDR3 contains 16 residues. How the authors handled the data: Without quality scores, immunoSEQ junctional reads could not be filtered like full-length reads. Method: immunoSEQ multiplex PCR; TCRdb's copy keeps in-frame clones and lacks some. D and trimming come from the DNA, and the V and J calls and clone size come from that table. Among 2 million to 2.5 million clones listed, 85% to 95% were seen once. This clonotype was sampled from a man aged 18 to 30 in good health. Sequencing used naive CD4+ T cells sorted from blood. Subset denoted: CD45RA+ positively selected. The V gene is TRBV4-3, the J gene TRBJ2-7; 10 nucleotides match TRBD1. This CDR3 is CASSQATGGIGYEQYF. CDR3 in DNA: TGCGCCAGCAGCCAAGCGACAGGGGGCATCGGATACGAGCAGTACTTC.